In this sample, the clone carrying this TCR beta chain turned up a few times. The antigen remains unidentified. This sample was taken from a study of identical twins. General study findings and limits: Out-of-frame beta sequences exhibited a weaker degree of excess twin sharing.

A universal primer site came from template switching; cDNA carried unique molecular identifiers. TCRdb used MiXCR to reprocess the 5' RACE reads, holding one entry per CDR3 protein. The profile shows approximately 670,000 distinct CDR3 sequences, roughly 6.2% of them singletons. Among all donors, each was a healthy Caucasian. The clonotype was recovered from a man aged 18 to 29 in good health. Sequenced material: naive T cells sorted from blood.

The CDR3 bases are TGTGCCAGCAGTTTCGAGGGCGAAATATACAATGAGCAGTTCTTC. Translation gives CASSFEGEIYNEQFF. The gene calls are TRBV27 and TRBJ2-1; a weak D match, TRBD2 (5 bases). Trimming stripped 3 bases from V and 4 bases from J, with 13 bases between. This CDR3 has 15 amino acids. Germline CDR1 is MNHEY and CDR2 is SMNVEV (reference sequence).